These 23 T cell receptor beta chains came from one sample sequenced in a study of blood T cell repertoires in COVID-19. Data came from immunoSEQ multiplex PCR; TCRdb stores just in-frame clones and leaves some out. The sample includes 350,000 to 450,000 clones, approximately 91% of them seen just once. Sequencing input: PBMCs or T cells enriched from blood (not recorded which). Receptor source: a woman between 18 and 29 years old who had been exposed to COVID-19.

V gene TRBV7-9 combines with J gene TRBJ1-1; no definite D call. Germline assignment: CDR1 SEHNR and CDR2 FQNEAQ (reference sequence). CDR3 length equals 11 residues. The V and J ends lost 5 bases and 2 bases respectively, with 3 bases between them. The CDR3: CASSLNTEAFF. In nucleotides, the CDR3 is TGTGCCAGCAGCCTAAACACTGAAGCTTTCTTT. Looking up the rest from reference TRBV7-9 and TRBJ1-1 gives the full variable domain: DTGVSQNPRHKITKRGQNVTFRCDPISEHNRLYWYRQTLGQGPEFLTYFQNEAQLEKSRLLSDRFSAERPKGSFSTLEIQRTEQGDSAMYLCASSLNTEAFFGQGTRLTVV.

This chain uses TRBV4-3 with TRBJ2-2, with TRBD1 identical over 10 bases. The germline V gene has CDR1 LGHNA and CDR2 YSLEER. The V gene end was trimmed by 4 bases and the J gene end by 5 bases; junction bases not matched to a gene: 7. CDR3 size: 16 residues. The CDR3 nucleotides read TGCGCCAGCAGCCCGGCGGGACAGGGGTTAACCGGGGAGCTGTTTTTT. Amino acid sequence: CASSPAGQGLTGELFF.

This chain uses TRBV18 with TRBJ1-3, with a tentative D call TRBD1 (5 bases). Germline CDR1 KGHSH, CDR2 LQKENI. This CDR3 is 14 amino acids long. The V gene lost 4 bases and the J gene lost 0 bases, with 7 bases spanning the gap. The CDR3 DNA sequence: TGTGCCAGCTCACAGACAGACTCTGGAAACACCATATATTTT. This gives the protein CASSQTDSGNTIYF. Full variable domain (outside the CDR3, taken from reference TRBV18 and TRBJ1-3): NAGVMQNPRHLVRRRGQEARLRCSPMKGHSHVYWYRQLPEEGLKFMVYLQKENIIDESGMPKERFSAEFPKEGPSILRIQQVVRGDSAAYFCASSQTDSGNTIYFGEGSWLTVV.

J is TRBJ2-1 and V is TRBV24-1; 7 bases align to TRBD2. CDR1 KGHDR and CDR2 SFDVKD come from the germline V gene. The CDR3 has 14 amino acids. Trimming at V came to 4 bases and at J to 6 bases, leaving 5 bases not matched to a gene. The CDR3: CATSDPGLVNEQFF. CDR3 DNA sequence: TGTGCCACCAGTGACCCAGGACTAGTCAATGAGCAGTTCTTC.

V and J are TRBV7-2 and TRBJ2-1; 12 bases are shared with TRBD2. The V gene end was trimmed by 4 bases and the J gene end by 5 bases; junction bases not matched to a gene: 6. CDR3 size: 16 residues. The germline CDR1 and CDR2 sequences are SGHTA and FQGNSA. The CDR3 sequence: CASSSSGLAGNNEQFF. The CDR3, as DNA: TGTGCCAGCAGCTCTAGCGGACTAGCGGGGAACAATGAGCAGTTCTTC. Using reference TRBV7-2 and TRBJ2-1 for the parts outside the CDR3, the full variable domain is GAGVSQSPSNKVTEKGKDVELRCDPISGHTALYWYRQSLGQGLEFLIYFQGNSAPDKSGLPSDRFSAERTGGSVSTLTIQRTQQEDSAVYLCASSSSGLAGNNEQFFGPGTRLTVL.

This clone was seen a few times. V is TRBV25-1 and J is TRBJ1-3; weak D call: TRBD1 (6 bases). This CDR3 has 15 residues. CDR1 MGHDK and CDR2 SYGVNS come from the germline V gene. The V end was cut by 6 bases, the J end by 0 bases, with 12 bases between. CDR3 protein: CASRRQASSGNTIYF. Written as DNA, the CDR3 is TGTGCCAGCAGACGACAGGCGAGCTCTGGAAACACCATATATTTT.

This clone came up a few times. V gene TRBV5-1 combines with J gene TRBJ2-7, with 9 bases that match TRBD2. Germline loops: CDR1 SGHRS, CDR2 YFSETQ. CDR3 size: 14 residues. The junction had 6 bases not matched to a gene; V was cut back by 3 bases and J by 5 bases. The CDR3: CASSWGLAENEQYF. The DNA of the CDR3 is TGCGCCAGCAGCTGGGGACTAGCCGAGAACGAGCAGTACTTC.

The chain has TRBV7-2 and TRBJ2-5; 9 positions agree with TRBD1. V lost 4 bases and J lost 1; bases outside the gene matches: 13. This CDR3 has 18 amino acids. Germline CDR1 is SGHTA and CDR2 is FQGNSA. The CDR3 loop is CASSWGTGFLLFQETQYF. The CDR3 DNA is TGTGCCAGCAGCTGGGGGACAGGGTTTCTTCTCTTCCAAGAGACCCAGTACTTC.

The CDR3 loop reads CASSGGTETNQPQHF. The CDR3 coding sequence is TGTGCCAGCAGCGGGGGGACAGAAACTAATCAGCCCCAGCATTTT. J is TRBJ1-5 and V is TRBV5-6; 7 bases align to TRBD1. There are 15 residues in the CDR3. The ends lost 4 bases at V and 4 bases at J; junction bases unmatched: 8. Germline lookup yields CDR1 SGHDT and CDR2 YYEEEE.

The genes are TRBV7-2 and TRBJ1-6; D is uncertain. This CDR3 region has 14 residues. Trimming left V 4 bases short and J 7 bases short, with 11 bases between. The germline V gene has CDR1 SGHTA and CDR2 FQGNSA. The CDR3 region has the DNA TGTGCCAGCAGCTCTGGACTAAGCAATTCACCCCTCCACTTT. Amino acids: CASSSGLSNSPLHF.

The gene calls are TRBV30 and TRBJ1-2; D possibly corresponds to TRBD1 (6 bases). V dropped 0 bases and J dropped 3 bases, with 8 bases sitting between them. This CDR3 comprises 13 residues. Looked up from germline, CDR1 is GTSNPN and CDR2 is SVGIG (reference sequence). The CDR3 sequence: CAWSVGGHYGYTF. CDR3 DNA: TGTGCCTGGAGTGTAGGGGGTCACTATGGCTACACCTTC. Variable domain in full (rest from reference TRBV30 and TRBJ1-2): SQTIHQWPATLVQPVGSPLSLECTVEGTSNPNLYWYRQAAGRGLQLLFYSVGIGQISSEVPQNLSASRPQDRQFILSSKKLLLSDSGFYLCAWSVGGHYGYTFGSGTRLTVV.

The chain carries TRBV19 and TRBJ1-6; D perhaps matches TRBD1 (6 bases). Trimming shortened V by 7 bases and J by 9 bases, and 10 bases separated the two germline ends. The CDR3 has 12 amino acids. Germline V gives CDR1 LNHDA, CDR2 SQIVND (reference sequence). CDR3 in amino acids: CASNRVGSPLHF. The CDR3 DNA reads TGTGCCAGTAACAGGGTCGGTTCACCCCTCCACTTT. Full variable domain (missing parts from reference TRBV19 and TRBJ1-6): DGGITQSPKYLFRKEGQNVTLSCEQNLNHDAMYWYRQDPGQGLRLIYYSQIVNDFQKGDIAEGYSVSREKKESFPLTVTSAQKNPTAFYLCASNRVGSPLHFGNGTRLTVT.

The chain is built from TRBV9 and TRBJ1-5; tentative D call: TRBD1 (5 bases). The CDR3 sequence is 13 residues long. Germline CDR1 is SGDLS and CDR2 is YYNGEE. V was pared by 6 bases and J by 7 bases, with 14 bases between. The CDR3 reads CASKWDAGQPQHF. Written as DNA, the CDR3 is TGTGCCAGCAAGTGGGACGCGGGGCAGCCCCAGCATTTT.

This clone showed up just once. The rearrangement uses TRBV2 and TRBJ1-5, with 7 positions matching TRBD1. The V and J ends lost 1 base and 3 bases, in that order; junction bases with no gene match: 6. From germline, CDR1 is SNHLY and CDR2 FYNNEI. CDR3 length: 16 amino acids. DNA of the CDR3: TGTGCCAGCAGTGAAGTGACAGGGTTGGACAATCAGCCCCAGCATTTT. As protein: CASSEVTGLDNQPQHF.

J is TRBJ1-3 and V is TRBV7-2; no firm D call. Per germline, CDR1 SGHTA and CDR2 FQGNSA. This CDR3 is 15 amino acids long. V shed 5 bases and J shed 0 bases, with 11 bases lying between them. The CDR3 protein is CASSQLANSGNTIYF. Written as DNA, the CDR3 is TGTGCCAGCAGCCAACTCGCAAACTCTGGAAACACCATATATTTT.

The CDR3 loop reads CASSFSGLGEQYF. The CDR3 DNA reads as TGTGCCAGCAGTTTCTCGGGTTTAGGCGAGCAGTACTTC. The chain uses TRBV28 and TRBJ2-7, with no clear D. There are 13 residues in the CDR3. Trimming cost V 3 bases and J 6 bases, with 12 bases left between them. Per the germline V gene, CDR1 is MDHEN and CDR2 is SYDVKM.

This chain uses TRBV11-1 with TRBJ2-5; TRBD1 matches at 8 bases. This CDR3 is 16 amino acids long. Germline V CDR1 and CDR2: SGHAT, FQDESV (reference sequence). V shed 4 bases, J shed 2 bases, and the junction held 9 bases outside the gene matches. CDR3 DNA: TGTGCCAGCAGCTCGGAACAGGGGGATAGGCAAGAGACCCAGTACTTC. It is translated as CASSSEQGDRQETQYF. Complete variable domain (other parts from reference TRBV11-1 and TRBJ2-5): EAEVAQSPRYKITEKSQAVAFWCDPISGHATLYWYRQILGQGPELLVQFQDESVVDDSQLPKDRFSAERLKGVDSTLKIQPAELGDSAMYLCASSSEQGDRQETQYFGPGTRLLVL.

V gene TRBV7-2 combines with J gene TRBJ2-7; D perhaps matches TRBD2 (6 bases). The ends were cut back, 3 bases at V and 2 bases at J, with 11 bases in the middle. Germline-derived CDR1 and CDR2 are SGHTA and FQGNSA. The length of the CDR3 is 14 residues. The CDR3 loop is CASSFGRGTYEQYF. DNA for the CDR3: TGTGCCAGCAGCTTTGGCCGGGGGACCTACGAGCAGTACTTC.

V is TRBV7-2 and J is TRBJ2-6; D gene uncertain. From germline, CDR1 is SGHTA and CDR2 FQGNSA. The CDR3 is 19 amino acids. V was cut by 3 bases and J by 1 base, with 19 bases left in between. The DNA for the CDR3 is TGTGCCAGCAGCTTTCCCCATGTGGAGTCGCTGTCTGGGGCCAACGTCCTGACTTTC. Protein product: CASSFPHVESLSGANVLTF.

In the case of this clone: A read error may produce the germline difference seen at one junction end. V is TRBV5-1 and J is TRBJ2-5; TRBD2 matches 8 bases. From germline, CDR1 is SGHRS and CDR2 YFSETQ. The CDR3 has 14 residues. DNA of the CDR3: TGCGCCAGCAGCTTGTCGGGAGGGCAAGGGACCCAGTACTTC. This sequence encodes CASSLSGGQGTQYF.

The CDR3 region is CASSLTQLAGDHGELFF. CDR3 coding DNA: TGTGCCAGCAGCTTGACTCAACTAGCGGGGGACCACGGGGAGCTGTTTTTT. V usage is TRBV7-9 and J usage is TRBJ2-2, with TRBD2 matching over 11 bases. Germline CDR1 reads SEHNR; CDR2 reads FQNEAQ (reference sequence). This CDR3 comprises 17 residues. V lost 3 bases to trimming and J lost 7 bases; unmatched junction nucleotides: 10.

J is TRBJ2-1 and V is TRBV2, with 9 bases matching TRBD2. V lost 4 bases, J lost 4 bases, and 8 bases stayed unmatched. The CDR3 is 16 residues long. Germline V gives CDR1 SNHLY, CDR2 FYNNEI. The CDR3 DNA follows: TGTGCCAGCAGTGTGGCTAGCGGGACCCTTTACAATGAGCAGTTCTTC. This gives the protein CASSVASGTLYNEQFF.

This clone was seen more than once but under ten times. In nucleotides, the CDR3 is TGTGCCAGCAGCGATAACAGGGGGCGGAATTCACCCCTCCACTTT. Translating it yields CASSDNRGRNSPLHF. The V and J genes are TRBV13 and TRBJ1-6; 9 bases match TRBD1. V lost 5 bases to trimming and J lost 7 bases; unmatched junction nucleotides: 6. The germline V gene encodes CDR1 PRHDT and CDR2 FYEKMQ (reference sequence). CDR3 length equals 15 residues.